This T cell receptor beta chain came from a study of long-term antiretroviral therapy in people with HIV. For the study at large: In the earliest collections, sampling predates the 2015 immediate-ART recommendation by about a decade.

It was version v3.0 of the immunoSEQ assay that was run at survey level. TCRdb's copy holds only in-frame clones and misses some; the assay was immunoSEQ multiplex PCR. Seen here are 20,000 to 25,000 clones, about 82% observed once, and the top ten hold more than 9%. Roughly 1-10 million cryopreserved PBMC were held in samples before DNA extraction. Study outcomes and limitations: ART was followed by higher diversity that remained below transplant donor controls. HIV repertoires covered narrower CDR3 length ranges than controls did.

This CDR3 is built from 13 residues. CDR1 is SGHNT and CDR2 is YENEEA in the germline V gene. The V end lost 2 bases, the J end lost 6 bases, and 11 bases lay between the germline ends. Points on this clone: Its antigen is not known.

The rearrangement links TRBV11-3 to TRBJ2-7; TRBD2 is a possible D gene (5 bases). The sample was unsorted PBMCs, taken 1.6 years after starting antiretroviral therapy. The clonotype originates from a man aged 35 to 55 with HIV. The DNA for the CDR3 is TGTGCCAGCAGCTTAAGCCTAGCCCCCGAGCAGTACTTC. It translates to CASSLSLAPEQYF.